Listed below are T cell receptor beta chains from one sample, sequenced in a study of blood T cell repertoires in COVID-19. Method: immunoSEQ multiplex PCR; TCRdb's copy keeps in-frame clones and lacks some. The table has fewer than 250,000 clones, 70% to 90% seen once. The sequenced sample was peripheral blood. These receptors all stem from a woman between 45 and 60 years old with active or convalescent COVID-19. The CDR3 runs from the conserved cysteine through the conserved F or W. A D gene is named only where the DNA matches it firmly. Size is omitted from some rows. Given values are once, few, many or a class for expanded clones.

cdr3_nt: TGTGCCAGCTCAGCCGAGGGGAACACTGAAGCTTTCTTT
cdr3_aa: CASSAEGNTEAFF
d_call: .
v_call: TRBV18
clone_size: once
j_call: TRBJ1-1

cdr3_nt: TGTGCCAGCAGTGACTTGACAGGGGGCGTCACTGAAGCTTTCTTT
cdr3_aa: CASSDLTGGVTEAFF
d_call: TRBD1
v_call: TRBV2
clone_size: .
j_call: TRBJ1-1

cdr3_nt: TGTGCCAGCAGCTCCAGGACAGGGAGATTTGGAAACACCATATATTTT
cdr3_aa: CASSSRTGRFGNTIYF
d_call: TRBD1
v_call: TRBV13
clone_size: .
j_call: TRBJ1-3

cdr3_nt: TGTGCCAGCTCACCTGCTCAGGGTAGAGACTCCTATAATTCACCCCTCCACTTT
cdr3_aa: CASSPAQGRDSYNSPLHF
d_call: .
v_call: TRBV18
clone_size: .
j_call: TRBJ1-6

cdr3_nt: TGTGCCAGCAGCGCCGAGGGAGTAAGTAGCAATCAGCCCCAGCATTTT
cdr3_aa: CASSAEGVSSNQPQHF
d_call: .
v_call: TRBV7-9
clone_size: .
j_call: TRBJ1-5

cdr3_nt: TGTGCCAGCAGTGCCGGGGAGAATGAAAAACTGTTTTTT
cdr3_aa: CASSAGENEKLFF
d_call: .
v_call: TRBV6-4
clone_size: many
j_call: TRBJ1-4

cdr3_nt: TGTGCCAGCATCGCGATTAACACTGAAGCTTTCTTT
cdr3_aa: CASIAINTEAFF
d_call: .
v_call: TRBV2
clone_size: .
j_call: TRBJ1-1

cdr3_nt: TGTGCCAGCAACCGCTTCGAGGGCTACGAGCAGTACTTC
cdr3_aa: CASNRFEGYEQYF
d_call: .
v_call: TRBV25-1
clone_size: .
j_call: TRBJ2-7

cdr3_nt: TGTGCCAGCAGTCAGGCCGGGGAGCTGTTTTTT
cdr3_aa: CASSQAGELFF
d_call: .
v_call: TRBV25-1
clone_size: few
j_call: TRBJ2-2

cdr3_nt: TGTGCCAGCAGCTTAGCGACAGGGGTAAACACCGGGGAGCTGTTTTTT
cdr3_aa: CASSLATGVNTGELFF
d_call: TRBD1
v_call: TRBV7-7
clone_size: once
j_call: TRBJ2-2

cdr3_nt: TGTGCCAGCAGTGAAGAGACGAAAGCGGGCCTTACCTACGAGCAGTACTTC
cdr3_aa: CASSEETKAGLTYEQYF
d_call: .
v_call: TRBV2
clone_size: .
j_call: TRBJ2-7

cdr3_nt: TGTGCCAGCAGCTTAGGGGGGGCTGGAAACACCATATATTTT
cdr3_aa: CASSLGGAGNTIYF
d_call: .
v_call: TRBV5-5
clone_size: .
j_call: TRBJ1-3

cdr3_nt: TGTGCCAGCAGCTTTGTTCGGGGCACTGAAGCTTTCTTT
cdr3_aa: CASSFVRGTEAFF
d_call: .
v_call: TRBV5-4
clone_size: .
j_call: TRBJ1-1

cdr3_nt: TGTGCCAGCAGCTTTTGGAGCGAGACCCAGTACTTC
cdr3_aa: CASSFWSETQYF
d_call: .
v_call: TRBV5-4
clone_size: once
j_call: TRBJ2-5

cdr3_nt: TGCGCCAGCAGCTTGGCAGGGGGCACAGATACGCAGTATTTT
cdr3_aa: CASSLAGGTDTQYF
d_call: .
v_call: TRBV5-1
clone_size: .
j_call: TRBJ2-3

cdr3_nt: TGTGCCAGCGGCCCAGGGGAGTACACAGATACGCAGTATTTT
cdr3_aa: CASGPGEYTDTQYF
d_call: .
v_call: TRBV6-5
clone_size: .
j_call: TRBJ2-3

cdr3_nt: TGTGCCAGCAGTAGGGGGGGGGAGCAAGAGACCCAGTACTTC
cdr3_aa: CASSRGGEQETQYF
d_call: .
v_call: TRBV6-6
clone_size: .
j_call: TRBJ2-5

cdr3_nt: TGTGCCAGCACCGGGACAGGGGGGAACACCGGGGAGCTGTTTTTT
cdr3_aa: CASTGTGGNTGELFF
d_call: TRBD1
v_call: TRBV2
clone_size: .
j_call: TRBJ2-2

cdr3_nt: TGTGCCAGCAGTCGCGGGGGACTAGCGGGCATCGAGCAGTACTTC
cdr3_aa: CASSRGGLAGIEQYF
d_call: TRBD2
v_call: TRBV5-4
clone_size: .
j_call: TRBJ2-7

cdr3_nt: TGTGCCAGCAGTGAAACCGGGAGATACGAGCAGTACTTC
cdr3_aa: CASSETGRYEQYF
d_call: .
v_call: TRBV25-1
clone_size: .
j_call: TRBJ2-7

cdr3_nt: TGTGCCAGTAGTGCCGGGACAGGACAAGAGACCCAGTACTTC
cdr3_aa: CASSAGTGQETQYF
d_call: TRBD1
v_call: TRBV19
clone_size: .
j_call: TRBJ2-5

cdr3_nt: TGTGCCAGCAGCGTACTAGCGGGTACACTGGATACGCAGTATTTT
cdr3_aa: CASSVLAGTLDTQYF
d_call: TRBD2
v_call: TRBV9
clone_size: .
j_call: TRBJ2-3

cdr3_nt: TGTGCCAGCAGCGTTTCGACTAGCATGGAACTCGATGAGCAGTTCTTC
cdr3_aa: CASSVSTSMELDEQFF
d_call: TRBD2
v_call: TRBV9
clone_size: .
j_call: TRBJ2-1

cdr3_nt: TGTGCCTGGAGTGTACTGGCGGGAGGTGAGACCCAGTACTTC
cdr3_aa: CAWSVLAGGETQYF
d_call: TRBD2
v_call: TRBV30
clone_size: .
j_call: TRBJ2-5

cdr3_nt: TGCGCCAGCAGCCAAGATGACACTTACACTGAAGCTTTCTTT
cdr3_aa: CASSQDDTYTEAFF
d_call: .
v_call: TRBV4-1
clone_size: .
j_call: TRBJ1-1

cdr3_nt: TGTGCCAGCAGTGCACAGGGGGCTTTTTATGGCTACACCTTC
cdr3_aa: CASSAQGAFYGYTF
d_call: TRBD1
v_call: TRBV28
clone_size: .
j_call: TRBJ1-2

cdr3_nt: TGTGCCAGTAGTATGGGACAGGGGGCGAGTGATACGCAGTATTTT
cdr3_aa: CASSMGQGASDTQYF
d_call: TRBD1
v_call: TRBV19
clone_size: once
j_call: TRBJ2-3

cdr3_nt: TGTGCCAGCAGCTTATTCGGGACAGGGGATGTAAACACTGAAGCTTTCTTT
cdr3_aa: CASSLFGTGDVNTEAFF
d_call: TRBD1
v_call: TRBV7-7
clone_size: .
j_call: TRBJ1-1

cdr3_nt: TGTGCCAGCAGCCAGGGCCGCTCCCCGAACACCGGGGAGCTGTTTTTT
cdr3_aa: CASSQGRSPNTGELFF
d_call: .
v_call: TRBV3-1/TRBV3-2
clone_size: .
j_call: TRBJ2-2

cdr3_nt: TGTGCCAGCAGCCAAGTTGCAGACTATGGCTACACCTTC
cdr3_aa: CASSQVADYGYTF
d_call: .
v_call: TRBV3-1/TRBV3-2
clone_size: few
j_call: TRBJ1-2

cdr3_nt: TGTGCCAGCAGTGAACCGGGGGCTAATGAAAAACTGTTTTTT
cdr3_aa: CASSEPGANEKLFF
d_call: .
v_call: TRBV6-1
clone_size: .
j_call: TRBJ1-4

cdr3_nt: TGCGCCAGCTCCCGCGGGGGGGGCAATCAGCCCCAGCATTTT
cdr3_aa: CASSRGGGNQPQHF
d_call: .
v_call: TRBV5-1
clone_size: few
j_call: TRBJ1-5

cdr3_nt: TGTGCCACCAGCAGAGATAGGCAGGGGCGAAGCTACACCTTC
cdr3_aa: CATSRDRQGRSYTF
d_call: .
v_call: TRBV15
clone_size: once
j_call: TRBJ1-2

cdr3_nt: TGTGCCAGCAGCCAAGGGGACTCACAAGAGACCCAGTACTTC
cdr3_aa: CASSQGDSQETQYF
d_call: .
v_call: TRBV4-2
clone_size: few
j_call: TRBJ2-5

cdr3_nt: TGTGCCAGCAGTGCCGACACATATGGCTACACCTTC
cdr3_aa: CASSADTYGYTF
d_call: .
v_call: TRBV12-3/TRBV12-4
clone_size: once
j_call: TRBJ1-2

cdr3_nt: TGTGCCAGCAGTCGCGGGGACGTTAAATATAATTCACCCCTCCACTTT
cdr3_aa: CASSRGDVKYNSPLHF
d_call: .
v_call: TRBV5-4
clone_size: .
j_call: TRBJ1-6

cdr3_nt: TGTGCCAGCAGTTTAGGGGTTACAGGCAGCATTCAGTACTTC
cdr3_aa: CASSLGVTGSIQYF
d_call: .
v_call: TRBV27
clone_size: .
j_call: TRBJ2-4

cdr3_nt: TGTGCCAGCAGTCAAACGAGGACAGGTCGACGTGGAAACACCATATATTTT
cdr3_aa: CASSQTRTGRRGNTIYF
d_call: TRBD1
v_call: TRBV6-6
clone_size: .
j_call: TRBJ1-3

cdr3_nt: TGCAGCGTCGAGCCGGGACTAGCGGCCTCCTACAATGAGCAGTTCTTC
cdr3_aa: CSVEPGLAASYNEQFF
d_call: TRBD2
v_call: TRBV29-1
clone_size: .
j_call: TRBJ2-1

cdr3_nt: TGTGCCAGCAGCTTGCAGGCTTTAACAGATACGCAGTATTTT
cdr3_aa: CASSLQALTDTQYF
d_call: .
v_call: TRBV5-4
clone_size: .
j_call: TRBJ2-3

cdr3_nt: TGTGCCAGGAAGGTAGCAGGGGGTGATCGCTATGGCTACACCTTC
cdr3_aa: CARKVAGGDRYGYTF
d_call: TRBD1
v_call: TRBV5-5
clone_size: .
j_call: TRBJ1-2

cdr3_nt: TGTGCCAGCAGTTTGTTCGAGCCCCAGCATTTT
cdr3_aa: CASSLFEPQHF
d_call: .
v_call: TRBV12-3/TRBV12-4
clone_size: .
j_call: TRBJ1-5

cdr3_nt: TGTGCCAGCAGGGGACAGGGGATAACCTACGAGCAGTACTTC
cdr3_aa: CASRGQGITYEQYF
d_call: TRBD1
v_call: TRBV27
clone_size: .
j_call: TRBJ2-7

cdr3_nt: TGCGCCAGCAGCTTGGGTTCAGGAAATTCACCCCTCCACTTT
cdr3_aa: CASSLGSGNSPLHF
d_call: .
v_call: TRBV5-1
clone_size: .
j_call: TRBJ1-6

cdr3_nt: TGTGCCAGCAGACGGGACAGGGGACGGAATTCACCCCTCCACTTT
cdr3_aa: CASRRDRGRNSPLHF
d_call: TRBD1
v_call: TRBV6-5
clone_size: .
j_call: TRBJ1-6

cdr3_nt: TGTGCCAGCAGTTACGGGGACAGGGGGGCGTATGGCTACACCTTC
cdr3_aa: CASSYGDRGAYGYTF
d_call: TRBD1
v_call: TRBV6-5
clone_size: large
j_call: TRBJ1-2

cdr3_nt: TGTGCCAGCAGCCGCCACCGGGACAGTTATAATTCACCCCTCCACTTT
cdr3_aa: CASSRHRDSYNSPLHF
d_call: TRBD1
v_call: TRBV3-1/TRBV3-2
clone_size: .
j_call: TRBJ1-6

cdr3_nt: TGTGCCAGCAGCTCCAGGGGGCAAGCTAATGAAAAACTGTTTTTT
cdr3_aa: CASSSRGQANEKLFF
d_call: TRBD1
v_call: TRBV5-4
clone_size: .
j_call: TRBJ1-4

cdr3_nt: TGCGCCAGCAGCCGGACTAGATTCGGGACCGACATTCAGTACTTC
cdr3_aa: CASSRTRFGTDIQYF
d_call: TRBD2
v_call: TRBV5-1
clone_size: .
j_call: TRBJ2-4

cdr3_nt: TGTGCCAGCACTCTGCTCGCGAATGAGCAGTTCTTC
cdr3_aa: CASTLLANEQFF
d_call: .
v_call: TRBV2
clone_size: .
j_call: TRBJ2-1

cdr3_nt: TGTGCCAGCAGCGGCGGCTTGGGTCTTGGCTACACCTTC
cdr3_aa: CASSGGLGLGYTF
d_call: .
v_call: TRBV7-8
clone_size: .
j_call: TRBJ1-2

cdr3_nt: TGTGCCAGCCGGACTAGCGGGACAGATACGCAGTATTTT
cdr3_aa: CASRTSGTDTQYF
d_call: TRBD2
v_call: TRBV6-5
clone_size: .
j_call: TRBJ2-3